The next 8 T cell receptor beta chains were all read from a single sample in a study of cytomegalovirus exposure and HLA in healthy donors. Amplification used 60 Vbeta primers and 13 Jbeta primers. The protocol was immunoSEQ multiplex PCR, while the TCRdb copy is restricted to in-frame clones and leaves out a portion. In the table there are roughly 150,000 clones, approximately 78% of which are singletons. The sequencing input was PBMCs. These receptors came from a woman aged 18-30 years in good health and CMV-seronegative.

This chain uses TRBV10-3 with TRBJ1-6; D perhaps matches TRBD1 (5 bases). Germline CDR1 reads ENHRY; CDR2 reads SYGVKD. The CDR3 totals 13 residues. Trimming stripped 4 bases from V and 7 bases from J, with 8 bases between. CDR3 loop: CAISGRENSPLHF. The CDR3 nucleotides are TGTGCCATCAGTGGCAGGGAAAATTCACCCCTCCACTTT.

The CDR3 DNA is TGTGCCAGCTCACCTAGGGGGAACGAGCAGTACTTC. This sequence encodes CASSPRGNEQYF. The genes are TRBV18 and TRBJ2-7; maybe TRBD1 (6 bases). V was pared by 3 bases and J by 5 bases, with 8 bases between. The CDR3 contains 12 residues. The germline V gene encodes CDR1 KGHSH and CDR2 LQKENI.

DNA of the CDR3: TGTGCCAGCAGCTTGGTAGTGGGAGCCCCAGATACGCAGTATTTT. Its protein product is CASSLVVGAPDTQYF. The chain has TRBV5-4 and TRBJ2-3, with D perhaps matching TRBD2 (5 bases). V gave up 0 bases and J gave up 4 bases, with 12 bases separating them. The CDR3 is 15 amino acids. Germline CDR1 and CDR2: SGHNT and YYREEE (reference sequence).

This chain links TRBV5-4 with TRBJ2-7; D is undetermined. The CDR3 spans 15 residues. Per the germline V gene, CDR1 is SGHNT and CDR2 is YYREEE (reference sequence). V was shortened by 0 bases and J by 1 base, with 11 bases between the two germline ends. The CDR3 is CASSLAVTSSYEQYF. The CDR3 bases are TGTGCCAGCAGCTTGGCTGTGACTTCTTCCTACGAGCAGTACTTC.

J is TRBJ1-2 and V is TRBV27; no firm D call. V shed 0 bases and J shed 3 bases, with 11 bases lying between them. The CDR3 contains 15 residues. Germline lookup yields CDR1 MNHEY and CDR2 SMNVEV (reference sequence). Here the CDR3 reads CASSLSAGGHYGYTF. In DNA, the CDR3 is TGTGCCAGCAGTTTATCGGCTGGAGGGCACTATGGCTACACCTTC.

The gene calls are TRBV6-5 and TRBJ1-2; 7 positions agree with TRBD1. The germline V gene has CDR1 MNHEY and CDR2 SVGAGI. With V trimmed by 6 bases and J by 0 bases, 4 bases remained unmatched. This CDR3 spans 14 amino acids. In DNA, the CDR3 is TGTGCCAGCAGGCGGGACAGAGCTAACTATGGCTACACCTTC. It translates to CASRRDRANYGYTF.

The rearrangement joins TRBV11-2 to TRBJ1-6; TRBD1 aligns across 9 bases. The V and J ends lost 4 bases and 8 bases, in that order; junction bases with no gene match: 6. Germline assignment: CDR1 SGHAT and CDR2 FQNNGV. CDR3 length: 15 residues. The CDR3: CASSSRTGVDSPLHF. CDR3 DNA sequence: TGTGCCAGCAGCTCTCGGACAGGGGTTGATTCACCCCTCCACTTT.

The V and J genes are TRBV27 and TRBJ2-2; 10 positions agree with TRBD2. V gave up 8 bases and J gave up 6 bases; unmatched junction bases: 6. The CDR3 has 14 residues. CDR1 and CDR2 (germline): MNHEY, SMNVEV (reference sequence). The CDR3 reads CASAGGLAAGELFF. Here the CDR3 DNA reads TGTGCCAGCGCTGGTGGACTAGCGGCCGGGGAGCTGTTTTTT.